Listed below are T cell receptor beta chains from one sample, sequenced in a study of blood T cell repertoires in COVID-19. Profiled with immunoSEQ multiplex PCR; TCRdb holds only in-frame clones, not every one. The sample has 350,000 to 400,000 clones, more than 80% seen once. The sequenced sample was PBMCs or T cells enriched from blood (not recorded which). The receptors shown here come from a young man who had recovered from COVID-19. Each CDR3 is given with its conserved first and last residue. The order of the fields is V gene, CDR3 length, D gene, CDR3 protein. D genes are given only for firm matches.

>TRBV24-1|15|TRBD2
CATSDSGGAEDTQYF
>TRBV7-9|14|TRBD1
CASSLEQGRETQYF
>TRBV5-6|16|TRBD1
CASSPWTGWMNTEAFF
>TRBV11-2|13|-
CASSFGGFYEQYF
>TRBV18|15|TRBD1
CASSPPGQGIGELFF
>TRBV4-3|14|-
CASSQQNSGNTIYF
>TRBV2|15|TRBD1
CASSGTGGGSYEQYF
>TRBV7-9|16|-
CASRGGNRVQRNEQFF
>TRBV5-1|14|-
CASRPGLINYGYTF
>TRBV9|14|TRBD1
CASSVSGGKNIQYF
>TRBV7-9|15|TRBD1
CASSPNPGQAIEYTF
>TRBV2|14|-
CASSESRGREKLFF
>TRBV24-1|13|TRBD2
CATAAGGAYEQYF
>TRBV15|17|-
CATSRVKQGPIKNIQYF
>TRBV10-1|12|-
CASRRQEEKLFF
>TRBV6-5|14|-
CASSSGDRPYEQYF
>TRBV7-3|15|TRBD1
CASSFDRGRYNEQFF
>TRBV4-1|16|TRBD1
CASSQDVGQVTDTQYF
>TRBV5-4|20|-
CASSEGGGRISGRWRQPQHF
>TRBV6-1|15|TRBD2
CASSEIAGGEETQYF
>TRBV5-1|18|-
CASSLEYGGSSYNSPLHF
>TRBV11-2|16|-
CASSLEGRRGNSPLHF